This T cell receptor beta chain was observed in a study of coeliac disease (dated by TCRdb to between 2021 and 2023). General notes on the study: Coeliac patients were categorised as having newly diagnosed active disease, refractory coeliac disease type I, or disease controlled by a gluten-free diet. Refractory coeliac disease type I was defined as no response to a gluten-free diet for over 12 months, with immunophenotypically normal intraepithelial cells. TRB sequencing was successfully performed on samples from roughly 30 subjects, among which about two dozen paired bulk unsorted intraepithelial and lamina propria cell samples were included. The study was aimed at characterising TR repertoires of small intestinal T cells in active, refractory type I and gluten-free-diet-treated coeliac disease. Small intestinal lymphocyte fractions from coeliac and non-coeliac patients were analysed in the study using next-generation sequencing of rearranged TRB and TRG CDR3 regions. Because high-resolution HLA typing was not available, biased TRBV7-2 usage was queried as a proof of principle. A total of approximately 30 patients took part in the full study: about 22 had serologically confirmed coeliac disease and 8 were controls with non-small intestinal disorders. What the research found in general, with its limitations: Cross-contamination between compartments was possible, because separating intraepithelial cells from lamina propria cells did not produce high-purity fractions. Compared with controls, active coeliac intraepithelial and lamina propria samples had TRB and TRG repertoires of lower clonality, which suggests that diverse T cells were recruited. Published gliadin-specific TRB sequences were found in about 50% of the 18 coeliac lamina propria samples but in only 1 of 6 controls. The authors considered the approach unsuitable for unbiased detection of gliadin-specific T cells, which are scarce and rarely shared between patients. For the most part, TRB repertoires were private, with most amino acid sequences found in only one sample, and V-gene usage showed no significant difference across disease groups.

Including cysteine and phenylalanine, the CDR3 has 15 amino acids. The read is trimmed to its CDR3 DNA, 45 bases read in frame from base 1. The germline V gene (reference sequence) specifies SEHNR as CDR1 and FQNEAQ as CDR2. Here V drops 5 bases and J drops 4 bases, and the junction holds 5 bases not matched to any gene. Aliquots of approximately 490,000 cells were frozen in DMSO/FBS in liquid nitrogen, and one aliquot per fraction was used for sequencing. Every one of the 30 study patients had an endoscopy and a small intestinal biopsy. Lamina propria cells were released by collagenase digestion of the biopsy tissue left over after intraepithelial cell isolation. Genomic DNA was extracted from frozen unsorted cell fractions using the Qiagen DNeasy blood extraction kit. Library preparation employed the immunoSEQ multiplex PCR assay. In a multiplexed PCR, the TR loci were amplified; reverse primers were designed against J gene segments, whereas forward primers were designed against V gene segments. Amplified CDR3 regions were sequenced on the Illumina HiSeq System. The study's own analysis went as follows. Closely related reads were merged with a nearest-neighbour algorithm so that PCR and sequencing errors were removed and data were collapsed into unique sequences. Repertoires were summarised in terms of clonality and T cell density, with T cell density defined as TR molecules per amount of genomic DNA input. Public TRs were defined as CDR3 amino acid sequences in at least 80% of unsorted samples, then tested for differential abundance between coeliac and control samples. Every lamina propria sample was searched for matches to a list of roughly 220 published gliadin-specific TRB sequences. Kruskal-Wallis tests followed by Dunn post-tests were used to test for differences in clonality and density between disease groups. TCRdb obtained this table from immuneACCESS and retained in-frame rearrangements with V and J assigned. These tables miss some clones; where compared with another copy, unresolved V genes account for less than half of the shortfall, and the remainder is unexplained. The DNA gave D and trimming, while V, J and clone size come from that table. The sample data list more than 6,500 clones, and 70% to 80% of these were observed just once. In total, the top ten clones hold 6% to 7% of the sample.

With respect to this clone: The antigen this receptor binds is unknown. Base qualities are missing; no much larger clone stands one base away.

Material: lamina propria lymphocytes from the gut. The label giving this sample's cell subset or site can be read as: lamina propria cell (LPC) fraction of small intestinal biopsy. The clonotype was recovered from a young man with celiac disease. The rearranged chain carries TRBV7-9 and TRBJ2-2; TRBD1 matches 9 bases in the middle. The CDR3 region: CASSELTGGTGELFF. DNA sequence: TGTGCCAGCAGCGAGCTGACAGGGGGCACCGGGGAGCTGTTTTTT.